In its sample, the clone carrying this TCR beta chain was seen many times. Its antigen is currently unknown. The table came from immunoSEQ multiplex PCR; TCRdb's copy has only in-frame clones and leaves some out. The sample lists roughly 150,000 clones, almost 90% occurring once. These data come from a study of T cell responses to AZD1222 COVID-19 vaccine. Trimming removed 3 bases at V and 7 bases at J, with 10 bases between. The CDR3 runs to 12 residues. Germline V CDR1 and CDR2: DFQATT, SNEGSKA (reference sequence). Study-level findings and limits: Of spike-specific TCRs, nearly half reportedly target regions left unmutated in variants. Spike-specific TCR breadth and depth rose after two AZD1222 doses.

The clonotype was recovered from an adult in good health. The sequencing used peripheral blood, collected on day 0 of AZD1222 vaccination. The chain carries TRBV20-1 and TRBJ1-5; TRBD1 might be the D (5 bases). The CDR3 DNA reads TGCAGTGCTAGTGGGGGTGGGCAGCCCCAGCATTTT. It yields the protein CSASGGGQPQHF.